Below are 6 T cell receptor beta chains sequenced from a single sample in a study of shared clonotypes between healthy human individuals. Here immunoSEQ multiplex PCR was the method, and the copy in TCRdb shows in-frame clones only, minus some. Counted here are millions of clones, more than 85% occurring once; the ten biggest clones make up about 0.37%. Sequences were obtained from naive CD4+ T cells from PBMCs. Specified subset: CD45RA+ positively selected. These receptors were obtained from a man aged 18 to 29 in good health. Some clones in this sample may be carry-over from other donors' samples.

Note on this clone: The sample holds other DNA sequences that translate to the same CDR3. In nucleotides, the CDR3 is TGTGCCAGCTCACCTCAGAGCTACGAGCAGTACTTC. Translation: CASSPQSYEQYF. The chain recombines TRBV18 with TRBJ2-7; no firm D call. CDR1 and CDR2 from the germline V gene are KGHSH and LQKENI. This CDR3 is built from 12 residues. With 3 bases removed from V and 3 bases from J, the gap between germline ends came to 6 bases.

This chain connects TRBV28 to TRBJ1-1; D is unresolved. The germline V gene has CDR1 MDHEN and CDR2 SYDVKM. V lost 7 bases to trimming and J lost 5 bases, with 11 bases between them. There are 12 residues in the CDR3. The CDR3 DNA is TGTGCCAGCACCCTAGCGGGGACTGAAGCTTTCTTT. Protein: CASTLAGTEAFF.

The J gene is TRBJ2-2, the V gene TRBV7-7; D gene unclear. Germline V CDR1 and CDR2: SSHAT, FNYEAQ (reference sequence). The CDR3 runs to 14 residues. V was cut by 0 bases and J by 7 bases, with 9 bases left in between. CDR3 sequence: CASSLAWASGELFF. CDR3 nucleotides: TGTGCCAGCAGCTTAGCGTGGGCTAGCGGGGAGCTGTTTTTT.

For this clone: The sample contains more than one DNA sequence encoding this CDR3. Here the CDR3 DNA reads TGTGCCATCAGGGCACCCAGCACAGATACGCAGTATTTT. This translates into CAIRAPSTDTQYF. This chain joins TRBV10-3 and TRBJ2-3, with D unclear. Germline-derived CDR1 and CDR2 are ENHRY and SYGVKD. Trimming left V 6 bases short and J 0 bases short, with 7 bases between. The CDR3 is 13 amino acids.

A single count supports this clone. The rearrangement joins TRBV28 to TRBJ1-1, with D hard to call. Germline-derived CDR1 and CDR2 are MDHEN and SYDVKM. Trimming cost V 5 bases and J 5 bases, with 12 bases left between them. The CDR3 length is 13 residues. CDR3 DNA sequence: TGTGCCAGCAGTGGACCTGCAAGGACTGAAGCTTTCTTT. Translated, it gives CASSGPARTEAFF.

With regard to this clone: Other DNA variants within this sample encode the same CDR3. The chain links TRBV5-1 to TRBJ2-1; D not certain. Germline V gene data show CDR1 as SGHRS and CDR2 as YFSETQ. The CDR3 sequence is 15 residues long. The V gene lost 1 base and the J gene lost 0 bases, with 8 bases spanning the gap. The CDR3 loop is CASSLTASSYNEQFF. The CDR3 DNA reads TGCGCCAGCAGCTTGACAGCTAGCTCCTACAATGAGCAGTTCTTC.